Sequencing of this T cell receptor beta chain was carried out in a study of cytomegalovirus exposure and HLA in healthy donors. Germline V lookup: CDR1 SEHNR, CDR2 FQNEAQ (reference sequence). V lost 5 bases, J lost 5 bases, and 7 bases stayed unmatched. This CDR3 has 15 amino acids. Study results and caveats: Sequencing likely produced, as an artifact, a cluster of highly shared sequence variants. Within an earlier analysis, most TCR beta V segments proved productive either about 87% or about 30% of the time. The later analysis indicated that the majority of CMV-associated TCR beta chains appeared HLA-restricted.

13 Jbeta primers and 60 Vbeta primers were used for the PCR. Assay used: immunoSEQ multiplex PCR; TCRdb lists only in-frame clones, some missing. Reported are roughly 120,000 clones; the ten largest clones contain roughly 0.94%. Concerning this clone itself: Antigen specificity is unknown.

Sequencing was done on a sample of PBMCs. This chain joins TRBV7-9 and TRBJ2-7; 12 bases map to TRBD1. The clonotype comes from a man younger than 35 in good health and CMV-seronegative. In DNA, the CDR3 is TGTGCCAGCAGCCTATCGGGACAGGGGGCCCACGAGCAGTACTTC. It encodes CASSLSGQGAHEQYF.